This T cell receptor beta chain is from a study of cytomegalovirus exposure and HLA in healthy donors. Points from the study as a whole: A later analysis revealed that TCR association rates differed between HLA loci, peaking at DRB1 and bottoming out at HLA-C. There were several of the most significant clusters that appeared linked to common viral pathogens in a later analysis.

The PCR was carried out with 60 Vbeta primers and 13 Jbeta primers. Generated by immunoSEQ multiplex PCR, the TCRdb table keeps only in-frame clones and is missing some. The sample holds about 94,000 clones, 70% to 85% seen once. On this clone: The antigen is undetermined.

Trimming removed 6 bases from V and 0 bases from J, with 12 bases in between. The CDR3 contains 15 residues. Germline V lookup: CDR1 SNHLY, CDR2 FYNNEI. The sequenced material came from PBMCs. The V gene is TRBV2, the J gene TRBJ1-3; D is undetermined. This receptor was taken from a human donor in good health. CDR3 region: CASRVTLSSGNTIYF. The CDR3 nucleotides read TGTGCCAGCAGAGTGACACTCAGCTCTGGAAACACCATATATTTT.